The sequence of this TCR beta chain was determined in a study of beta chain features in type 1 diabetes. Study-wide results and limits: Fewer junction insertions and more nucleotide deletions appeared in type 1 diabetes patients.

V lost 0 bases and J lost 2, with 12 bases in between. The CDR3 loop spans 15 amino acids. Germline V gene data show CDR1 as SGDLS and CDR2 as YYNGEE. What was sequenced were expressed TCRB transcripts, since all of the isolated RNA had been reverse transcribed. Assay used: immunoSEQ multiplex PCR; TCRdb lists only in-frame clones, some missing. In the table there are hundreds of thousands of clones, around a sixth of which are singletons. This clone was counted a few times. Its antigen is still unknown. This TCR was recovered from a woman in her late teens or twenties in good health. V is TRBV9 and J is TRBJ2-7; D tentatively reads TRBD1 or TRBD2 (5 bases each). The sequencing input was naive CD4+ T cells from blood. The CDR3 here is CASSVAGTNPYEQYF. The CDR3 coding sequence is TGTGCCAGCAGCGTAGCAGGGACCAATCCCTACGAGCAGTACTTC.